The present T cell receptor beta chain was sequenced within a study of T cells after yellow fever vaccination. Study-level points and caveats: Re-detected after boosting: most primary clones, more than 95% of CD4 and around 86% of CD8. By day 5 rather than day 15, the secondary response had peaked, though it was weaker. High-abundance clonotypes from the bulk population could contaminate FACS-sorted repertoires.

This clonotype was seen a handful of times. Its antigen is not identified. The V end was cut by 5 bases, the J end by 5 bases, with 15 bases between. Germline CDR1 and CDR2: SGHTA and FQGNSA. The CDR3 has 14 residues. It was through 5'RACE template switching that TCR cDNA was made, with a universal primer site and UMIs added. Each CDR3 protein gets one entry after TCRdb re-called the 5' RACE reads with MiXCR. This sample has nearly 350,000 distinct CDR3 sequences; roughly 8.4% occur once, and the top ten carry about 16%. The sequence was collected from a man younger than 35 who received the YFV17D yellow fever vaccine. The sample consisted of PBMCs, taken 45 days after the first yellow fever vaccination. The chain recombines TRBV7-2 with TRBJ1-1; D might be TRBD1 (6 bases). The CDR3 is CASSPKRGETEAFF. CDR3 DNA sequence: TGTGCCAGCAGCCCAAAGAGGGGGGAAACTGAAGCTTTCTTT.